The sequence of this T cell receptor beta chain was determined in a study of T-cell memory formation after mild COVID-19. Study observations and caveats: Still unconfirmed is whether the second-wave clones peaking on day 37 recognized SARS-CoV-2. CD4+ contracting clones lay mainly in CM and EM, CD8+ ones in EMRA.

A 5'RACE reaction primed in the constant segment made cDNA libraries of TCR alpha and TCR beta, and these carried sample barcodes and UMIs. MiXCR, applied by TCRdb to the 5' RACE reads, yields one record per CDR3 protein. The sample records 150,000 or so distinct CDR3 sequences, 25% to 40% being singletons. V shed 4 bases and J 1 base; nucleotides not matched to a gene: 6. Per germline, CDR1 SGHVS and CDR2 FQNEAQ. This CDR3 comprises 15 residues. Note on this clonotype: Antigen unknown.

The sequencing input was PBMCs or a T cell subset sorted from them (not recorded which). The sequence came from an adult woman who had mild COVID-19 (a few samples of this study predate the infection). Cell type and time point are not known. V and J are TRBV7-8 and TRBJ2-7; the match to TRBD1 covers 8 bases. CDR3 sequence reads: CASSSPGGASYEQYF. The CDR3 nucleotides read TGTGCCAGCAGCTCCCCAGGGGGCGCGTCCTACGAGCAGTACTTC.